The 25 T cell receptor beta chains below all came from one sample that was sequenced in a study of blood T cell repertoires in COVID-19. The protocol was immunoSEQ multiplex PCR, while the TCRdb copy is restricted to in-frame clones and leaves out a portion. This table has fewer than 200,000 clones, less than 85% appearing once. Sequencing was performed on peripheral blood. The receptor source for this set is a woman aged 60-75 years with COVID-19, enrolled during active disease.

V is TRBV18 and J is TRBJ1-1, with 11 positions matching TRBD1. The germline V gene has CDR1 KGHSH and CDR2 LQKENI. Germline trimming cut 3 bases from V and 4 bases from J; bases unmatched to any gene: 1. The CDR3 covers 14 residues. CDR3 residues: CASSPGQGVTEAFF. CDR3 sequence (DNA): TGTGCCAGCTCACCGGGACAGGGGGTCACTGAAGCTTTCTTT.

The rearrangement uses TRBV11-3 and TRBJ2-3; maybe TRBD2 (6 bases). This CDR3 has 14 residues. The germline CDR1 and CDR2 sequences are SGHNT and YENEEA. Trimming removed 5 bases at V and 3 bases at J, with 12 bases between. CDR3 nucleotides: TGTGCCAGCAGCGCACGGGGGTTTACAGATACGCAGTATTTT. Protein: CASSARGFTDTQYF.

This clone has a handful of counts. This chain uses TRBV6-5 with TRBJ2-2; the D is unclear. CDR1 is MNHEY and CDR2 is SVGAGI in the germline V gene. V lost 5 bases, J lost 5 bases, and 3 bases lay in between. The CDR3 extends over 11 amino acids. CDR3 nucleotide sequence: TGTGCCAGCAGTCCAACCGGGGAGCTGTTTTTT. Translating it yields CASSPTGELFF.

The V call is TRBV7-8, the J call TRBJ2-1, with D possibly matching TRBD2 (5 bases). V was cut by 5 bases and J by 7 bases, with 21 bases left in between. Germline-derived CDR1 and CDR2 are SGHVS and FQNEAQ. The CDR3 runs 16 residues. As DNA, the CDR3 is TGTGCCAGCAGCCCGCTGACTATTGGGGTGTTGAATGAGCAGTTCTTC. Amino acid sequence: CASSPLTIGVLNEQFF.

The rearrangement uses TRBV5-1 and TRBJ2-1; tentatively, D is TRBD2 (6 bases). V was trimmed by 0 bases and J by 2 bases, leaving 9 bases between them. Germline CDR1 is SGHRS and CDR2 is YFSETQ. This CDR3 spans 15 amino acids. CDR3: CASSLAGSTYNEQFF. The CDR3 coding sequence is TGCGCCAGCAGCTTGGCCGGGAGCACCTACAATGAGCAGTTCTTC.

V is TRBV24-1 and J is TRBJ2-5, with 9 bases fitting TRBD1. The CDR3 covers 13 residues. Trimming removed 8 bases from V and 3 bases from J; junction bases left unmatched: 3. Germline V gene data show CDR1 as KGHDR and CDR2 as SFDVKD. The CDR3 DNA is TGTGCCACCACTAGGACAGGGGAAGAGACCCAGTACTTC. This sequence encodes CATTRTGEETQYF.

The chain recombines TRBV27 with TRBJ2-7; 11 bases align to TRBD2. The CDR3 spans 21 residues. Per germline, CDR1 MNHEY and CDR2 SMNVEV (reference sequence). V shed 3 bases and J 1 base; nucleotides not matched to a gene: 20. This chain's CDR3 is CASSFRAGSGTSGPPSYEQYF. Here the CDR3 DNA reads TGTGCCAGCAGTTTCCGGGCCGGCTCCGGGACTAGCGGTCCACCTTCCTACGAGCAGTACTTC.

This chain connects TRBV5-4 to TRBJ1-1, with a weak D call TRBD1 (6 bases). The V end lost 4 bases, the J end lost 3 bases, and 16 bases lay between the germline ends. This CDR3 comprises 15 residues. Germline assignment: CDR1 SGHNT and CDR2 YYREEE (reference sequence). The CDR3 sequence: CASSPNPTGHTEAFF. In DNA, the CDR3 is TGTGCCAGCAGCCCAAACCCGACAGGTCACACTGAAGCTTTCTTT.

The V call is TRBV6-4, the J call TRBJ2-1, with 13 bases identical to TRBD2. The CDR3 loop spans 15 amino acids. Trimming cost V 5 bases and J 10 bases; bases outside gene matches: 8. In germline, CDR1 is MRHNA, CDR2 SNTAGT. CDR3 sequence: CASSPLAGGPGEQFF. The CDR3 bases are TGTGCCAGCAGTCCACTAGCGGGAGGGCCGGGGGAGCAGTTCTTC.

The chain recombines TRBV30 with TRBJ2-3; 8 bases are a match to TRBD1. The junction had 9 bases not matched to a gene; V was cut back by 1 base and J by 3 bases. This CDR3 has 16 amino acids. Germline CDR1 and CDR2: GTSNPN and SVGIG (reference sequence). CDR3 coding DNA: TGTGCCTGGAGTGCACTACAGGGGGTCAGGACAGATACGCAGTATTTT. It specifies CAWSALQGVRTDTQYF.

This rearrangement joins TRBV5-1 to TRBJ2-5; 11 bases map to TRBD1. Germline loops: CDR1 SGHRS, CDR2 YFSETQ. V lost 4 bases to trimming and J lost 3 bases; unmatched junction nucleotides: 5. This CDR3 comprises 15 residues. The CDR3: CASSPGTGGEETQYF. The CDR3 DNA is TGCGCCAGCAGCCCCGGGACAGGGGGGGAAGAGACCCAGTACTTC.

The CDR3 protein is CASSLDRGTNEKLFF. The CDR3 DNA reads as TGTGCCAGCAGCCTGGACAGGGGGACTAATGAAAAACTGTTTTTT. The chain has TRBV7-2 and TRBJ1-4; TRBD1 matches at 10 bases. The V and J ends lost 5 bases and 2 bases, in that order; junction bases with no gene match: 2. Germline-derived CDR1 and CDR2 are SGHTA and FQGNSA. The length of the CDR3 is 15 residues. Combining the CDR3 with reference TRBV7-2 and TRBJ1-4 gives the whole variable domain GAGVSQSPSNKVTEKGKDVELRCDPISGHTALYWYRQSLGQGLEFLIYFQGNSAPDKSGLPSDRFSAERTGGSVSTLTIQRTQQEDSAVYLCASSLDRGTNEKLFFGSGTQLSVL.

This clone came up once. The genes are TRBV6-1 and TRBJ1-5; the D gene is possibly TRBD1 (6 bases). With 1 base removed from V and 3 bases from J, the gap between germline ends came to 13 bases. The CDR3 length is 16 residues. Germline V gene lookup returns CDR1 MNHNS and CDR2 SASEGT. The CDR3 bases are TGTGCCAGCAGTGAAGGGGGACAACGGCACAATCAGCCCCAGCATTTT. This translates into CASSEGGQRHNQPQHF.

This clone was counted once. The chain is built from TRBV5-1 and TRBJ2-5, with 8 bases aligning to TRBD2. The germline gives CDR1 SGHRS, CDR2 YFSETQ. The CDR3 totals 15 residues. V shed 1 base, J shed 5 bases, and the junction held 7 bases outside the gene matches. Here the CDR3 reads CASSLIGGAGETQYF. The CDR3 DNA sequence: TGCGCCAGCAGCTTGATCGGGGGGGCCGGTGAGACCCAGTACTTC.

The chain carries TRBV27 and TRBJ1-2, with D perhaps TRBD1 (5 bases). CDR1 MNHEY and CDR2 SMNVEV come from the germline V gene (reference sequence). The CDR3 is 12 residues long. V lost 3 bases, J lost 9 bases, and 11 bases lay in between. The CDR3 sequence is CASSLGGVSYTF. The DNA of the CDR3 is TGTGCCAGCAGTTTGGGGGGGGTGAGCTACACCTTC.

The chain joins TRBV6-1 to TRBJ2-7, with 8 bases aligning to TRBD1. The junction had 5 bases not matched to a gene; V was cut back by 3 bases and J by 1 base. This CDR3 is built from 15 residues. The germline V gene encodes CDR1 MNHNS and CDR2 SASEGT. The CDR3 sequence is CASSEWDRRSYEQYV. The CDR3 coding sequence is TGTGCCAGCAGTGAGTGGGACAGGAGATCCTACGAGCAGTACGTC.

The rearrangement uses TRBV4-1 and TRBJ2-6; a possible D gene is TRBD1 (6 bases). The germline V gene encodes CDR1 MGHRA and CDR2 YSYEKL. The CDR3 sequence is 16 residues long. The germline V and J ends were trimmed by 3 bases and 7 bases, with 16 bases remaining between them. CDR3: CASSHPARTDANVLTF. The CDR3 DNA reads TGCGCCAGCAGCCACCCCGCACGGACAGATGCCAACGTCCTGACTTTC.

This chain links TRBV6-5 with TRBJ1-1; 10 bases align to TRBD1. The CDR3 consists of 14 residues. From germline, CDR1 is MNHEY and CDR2 SVGAGI. V shed 2 bases, J shed 11 bases, and the junction held 8 bases outside the gene matches. In nucleotides, the CDR3 is TGTGCCAGCAGTTACAGACAGGGGGCAGCCAGGGCTTTCTTT. It specifies CASSYRQGAARAFF.

This clone was recorded only once. This rearrangement joins TRBV12-3 or TRBV12-4 to TRBJ1-1; 7 positions agree with TRBD1. CDR3 length: 13 amino acids. The junction had 9 bases not matched to a gene; V was cut back by 4 bases and J by 10 bases. As DNA, the CDR3 is TGTGCCAGCAGTTCCCCCGGACAGGTCCGAGCTTTCTTT. Its translation is CASSSPGQVRAFF.

V is TRBV30 and J is TRBJ1-1, with D perhaps matching TRBD1 (5 bases). V was trimmed by 6 bases and J by 4 bases, leaving 12 bases between them. Germline V gene lookup returns CDR1 GTSNPN and CDR2 SVGIG (reference sequence). The CDR3 sequence is 12 residues long. CDR3 nucleotides: TGTGCCTGTAGATTAGGGGTCACTGAAGCTTTCTTT. It codes for CACRLGVTEAFF.

V is TRBV7-6 and J is TRBJ2-2, with a possible D match to TRBD1 (5 bases). The V end lost 5 bases, the J end lost 7 bases, and 17 bases lay between the germline ends. Germline V gene lookup returns CDR1 SGHVS and CDR2 FNYEAQ. This CDR3 spans 15 amino acids. As DNA, the CDR3 is TGTGCCAGCAGCCCCCTGTCCAGGGCGAGCGGGGAGCTGTTTTTT. Protein: CASSPLSRASGELFF.

The rearrangement links TRBV19 to TRBJ2-5; D ambiguous. CDR1 and CDR2 from the germline V gene are LNHDA and SQIVND (reference sequence). The CDR3 runs 11 residues. Trimming removed 6 bases at V and 5 bases at J, with 7 bases between. CDR3 nucleotides: TGTGCCAGTAGATCCGAGGAGACCCAGTACTTC. This codes for CASRSEETQYF.

The rearrangement uses TRBV19 and TRBJ1-5, with no clear D. With 3 bases removed from V and 0 bases from J, the gap between germline ends came to 12 bases. CDR1 and CDR2 (germline): LNHDA, SQIVND (reference sequence). The CDR3 has 16 amino acids. The CDR3 spells CASSMGWRVSNQPQHF. Written as DNA, the CDR3 is TGTGCCAGTAGTATGGGGTGGAGGGTTAGCAATCAGCCCCAGCATTTT.

The rearrangement uses TRBV3-1 (or the pseudogene TRBV3-2) and TRBJ2-1; maybe TRBD2 (6 bases). Trimming took off 7 bases at V and 1 base at J, with 11 bases between the two ends. The CDR3 extends over 14 amino acids. Per germline, CDR1 LGHDT and CDR2 YNNKEL (reference sequence). The CDR3 spells CASKGGVSYNEQFF. DNA for the CDR3: TGTGCCAGCAAGGGCGGGGTTTCCTACAATGAGCAGTTCTTC.

The chain couples TRBV19 to TRBJ2-1; 9 nucleotides line up with TRBD1. J gave up 8 bases and V 8 bases, and 1 base lay outside the gene matches. Per the germline V gene, CDR1 is LNHDA and CDR2 is SQIVND (reference sequence). The CDR3 length is 11 residues. The CDR3, as DNA: TGTGCCAGTGGACAGGGGTATGAGCAGTTCTTC. Translation: CASGQGYEQFF.